The 7 T cell receptor beta chains below were found in one sample sequenced in a study of Ad26.COV2.S vaccination and SARS-CoV-2 variants listed by TCRdb under 2021. Library construction relied on the immunoSEQ multiplex PCR assay. The source is immuneACCESS, and TCRdb retained only in-frame sequences with V and J called. Part of the clones is not carried over; for the studies checked, unresolved V genes explain less than half of this, and the remainder is unexplained. Recorded for this sample are 440,000 or so clones; 80% to 95% of them occurred a single time. The ten largest clonotypes hold roughly 1.7% of the sample. The treatment or condition tag for this specimen amounts to: roughly 20 received Ad26.COV2.S at low or high dose, single or two shots; about 5 received placebo; per-sample allocation not given. For vaccine and placebo recipients, the sequenced repertoires came from samples collected on day 63 after the first injection.

The sample here was peripheral blood, taken in a trial of Ad26.COV2.S vaccine versus placebo. The receptors were sampled from a person aged 18-65 years who received the Ad26.COV2.S COVID-19 vaccine or a placebo.

The rearrangement joins TRBV3-1 (or the pseudogene TRBV3-2) to TRBJ1-6; no definite D call. With 1 base removed from V and 0 bases from J, the gap between germline ends came to 13 bases. This CDR3 has 18 amino acids. From germline, CDR1 is LGHDT and CDR2 YNNKEL (reference sequence). As DNA, the CDR3 is TGTGCCAGCAGCCAAGTCCAACATGGGAGCTCCTATAATTCACCCCTCCACTTT. Translating gives CASSQVQHGSSYNSPLHF.

This chain connects TRBV7-2 to TRBJ1-2, with a possible D match to TRBD1 (6 bases). With 2 bases removed from V and 7 bases from J, the gap between germline ends came to 26 bases. CDR3 size: 18 residues. Germline lookup yields CDR1 SGHTA and CDR2 FQGNSA. CDR3: CASSLTLGLQVQGGGYTF. Here the CDR3 DNA reads TGTGCCAGCAGCTTAACTCTTGGCCTTCAAGTACAGGGAGGTGGCTACACCTTC.

This clone has only one observation. This chain joins TRBV28 and TRBJ1-1, with 8 nucleotides matching TRBD1. Germline CDR1 is MDHEN and CDR2 is SYDVKM. With V trimmed by 2 bases and J by 4 bases, 6 bases remained unmatched. This CDR3 has 15 amino acids. Here the CDR3 reads CASSLGSTGGTEAFF. CDR3 DNA sequence: TGTGCCAGCAGTTTAGGTTCAACAGGGGGCACTGAAGCTTTCTTT.

The V gene is TRBV5-1, the J gene TRBJ1-1; the match to TRBD1 covers 7 bases. V was pared by 0 bases and J by 5 bases, with 7 bases of the junction left unmatched. CDR1 and CDR2 (germline): SGHRS, YFSETQ. This CDR3 has 15 residues. CDR3 bases: TGCGCCAGCAGCTTGGGACAGGGAGGAACAACTGAAGCTTTCTTT. It yields the protein CASSLGQGGTTEAFF.

The V call is TRBV4-3, the J call TRBJ1-3, with D possibly matching TRBD1 (6 bases). Germline CDR1 reads LGHNA; CDR2 reads YSLEER. Trimming cost V 1 base and J 4 bases, with 17 bases left between them. The CDR3 contains 17 residues. This chain's CDR3 is CASSQGLGGYSGNTIYF. Here the CDR3 DNA reads TGCGCCAGCAGCCAAGGTTTAGGGGGGTATAGCGGAAACACCATATATTTT.

This sequence joins TRBV21-1 and TRBJ1-2; the table's D call TRBD1 went unverified against the DNA. TRBV21-1 is recorded as a pseudogene. The CDR3 loop spans 16 amino acids. CDR3 protein: CASSKDGRVSNYGYTF. For the CDR3, the DNA is TGTGCCAGCAGCAAAGACGGCAGGGTGTCTAACTATGGCTACACCTTC.

The chain recombines TRBV3-1 (or the pseudogene TRBV3-2) with TRBJ2-7; no clear D. The CDR3 has 14 residues. Between the trimmed V and J ends, which lost 2 bases and 0 bases, there was a span of 8 bases. Germline V gene sequence: CDR1 LGHDT, CDR2 YNNKEL (reference sequence). CDR3 protein: CASSQSTFSYEQYF. CDR3 nucleotides: TGTGCCAGCAGCCAAAGCACTTTCTCCTACGAGCAGTACTTC.